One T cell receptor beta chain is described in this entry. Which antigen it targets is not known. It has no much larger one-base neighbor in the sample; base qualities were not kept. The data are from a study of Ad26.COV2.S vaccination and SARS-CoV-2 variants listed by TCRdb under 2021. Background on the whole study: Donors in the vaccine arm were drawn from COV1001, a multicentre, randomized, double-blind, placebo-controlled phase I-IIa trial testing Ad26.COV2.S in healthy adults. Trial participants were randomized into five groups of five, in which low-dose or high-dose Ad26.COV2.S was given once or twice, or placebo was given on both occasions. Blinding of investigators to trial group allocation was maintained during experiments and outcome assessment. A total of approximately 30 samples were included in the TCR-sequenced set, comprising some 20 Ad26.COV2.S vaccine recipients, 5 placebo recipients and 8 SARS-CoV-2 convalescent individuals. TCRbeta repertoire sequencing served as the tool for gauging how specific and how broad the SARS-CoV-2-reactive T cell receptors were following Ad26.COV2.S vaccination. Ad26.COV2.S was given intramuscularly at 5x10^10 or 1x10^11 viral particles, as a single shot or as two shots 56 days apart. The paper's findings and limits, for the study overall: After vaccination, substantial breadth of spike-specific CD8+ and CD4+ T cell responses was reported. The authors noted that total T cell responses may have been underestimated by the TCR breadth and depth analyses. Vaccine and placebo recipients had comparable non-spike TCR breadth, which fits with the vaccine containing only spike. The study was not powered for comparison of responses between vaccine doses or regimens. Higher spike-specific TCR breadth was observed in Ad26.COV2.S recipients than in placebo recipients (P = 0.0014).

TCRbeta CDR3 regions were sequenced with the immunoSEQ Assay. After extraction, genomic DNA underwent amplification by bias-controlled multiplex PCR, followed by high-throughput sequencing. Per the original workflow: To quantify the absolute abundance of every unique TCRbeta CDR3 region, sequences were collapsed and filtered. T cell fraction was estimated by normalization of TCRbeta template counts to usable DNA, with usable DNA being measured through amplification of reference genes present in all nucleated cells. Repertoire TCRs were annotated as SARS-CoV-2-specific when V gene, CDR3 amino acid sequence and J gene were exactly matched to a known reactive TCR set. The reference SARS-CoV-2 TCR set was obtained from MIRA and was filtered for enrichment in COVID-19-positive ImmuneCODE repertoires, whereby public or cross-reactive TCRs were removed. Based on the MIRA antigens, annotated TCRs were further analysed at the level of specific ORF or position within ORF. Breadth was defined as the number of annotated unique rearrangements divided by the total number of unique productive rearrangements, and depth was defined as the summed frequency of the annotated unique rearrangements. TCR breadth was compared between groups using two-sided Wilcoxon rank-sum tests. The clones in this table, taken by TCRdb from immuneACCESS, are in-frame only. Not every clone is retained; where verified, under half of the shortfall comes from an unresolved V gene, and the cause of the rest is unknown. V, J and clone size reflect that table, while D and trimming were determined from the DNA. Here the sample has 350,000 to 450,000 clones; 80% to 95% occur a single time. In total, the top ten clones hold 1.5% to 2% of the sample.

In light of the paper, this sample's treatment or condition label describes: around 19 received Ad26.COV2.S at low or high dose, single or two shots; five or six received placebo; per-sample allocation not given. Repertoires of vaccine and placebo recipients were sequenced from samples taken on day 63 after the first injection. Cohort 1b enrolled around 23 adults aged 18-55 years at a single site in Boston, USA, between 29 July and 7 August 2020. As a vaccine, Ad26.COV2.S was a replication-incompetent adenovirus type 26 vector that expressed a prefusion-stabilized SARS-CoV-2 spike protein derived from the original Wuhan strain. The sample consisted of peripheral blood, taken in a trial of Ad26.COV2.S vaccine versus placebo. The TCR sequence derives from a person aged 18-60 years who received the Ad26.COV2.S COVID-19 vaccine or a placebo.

In nucleotide form, the sequence is TGTGCCAGCAGCTTTCCCCCGGACCCTAGCACAGATACGCAGTATTTT. Its coded protein is CASSFPPDPSTDTQYF. The sequence links TRBV11-2 to TRBJ2-3, with no reliable assignment of the D segment. CDR1 is given as SGHAT and CDR2 as FQNNGV, both from the germline V gene. Counted from cysteine to phenylalanine, this CDR3 has 16 amino acids. Only the CDR3 DNA is retained, 48 bases long and in frame from the first base. The junction carries 13 bases between V and J, which are trimmed by 3 bases and 0 bases respectively.